The clone carrying this TCR beta chain was detected once. As yet, its antigen is unknown. The data stem from a study of T cells in localized non-small cell lung cancer. Findings of the study overall: Adjacent lung was found to contain a median about 62 of the top 100 tumor clones. Sequencing involved a lone tumor region, leaving heterogeneity possible. Longer overall survival accompanied higher blood T cell density.

The table came from immunoSEQ multiplex PCR; TCRdb's copy has only in-frame clones and leaves some out. The sample has under 70,000 clones, about nine tenths seen once. This CDR3 is built from 15 residues. Trimming cost V 5 bases and J 7 bases; bases outside gene matches: 10. The V gene's germline CDR1 is MNHEY and CDR2 SVGAGI. This sequence joins TRBV6-5 and TRBJ1-1; TRBD1 aligns across 10 bases. The sample in question was peripheral blood, obtained before any cancer treatment. This clonotype was obtained from a woman aged 35 to 69 with stage I lung adenocarcinoma. As DNA, the CDR3 is TGTGCCAGCAGTCCCCGGGACAGGGGACTTGTTGAAGCTTTCTTT. This encodes CASSPRDRGLVEAFF.